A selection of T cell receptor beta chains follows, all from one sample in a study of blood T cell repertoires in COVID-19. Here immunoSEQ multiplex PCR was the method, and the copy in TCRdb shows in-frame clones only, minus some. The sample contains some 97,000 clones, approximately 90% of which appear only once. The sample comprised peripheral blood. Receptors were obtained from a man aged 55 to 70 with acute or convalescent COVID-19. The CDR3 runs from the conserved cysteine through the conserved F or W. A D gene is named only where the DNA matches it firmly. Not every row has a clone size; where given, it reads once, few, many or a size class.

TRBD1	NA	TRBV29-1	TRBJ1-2	CSLKGQGNGYTF	TGCAGCCTAAAGGGACAGGGAAATGGCTACACCTTC
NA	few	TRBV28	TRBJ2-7	CASKGASYEQYF	TGTGCCAGCAAAGGAGCCTCCTACGAGCAGTACTTC
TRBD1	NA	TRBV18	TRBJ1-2	CASARDSNNYGYTF	TGTGCCAGCGCCCGGGACAGTAATAACTATGGCTACACCTTC
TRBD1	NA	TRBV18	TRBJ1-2	CASSIGRDRGRRGYTF	TGTGCCAGCTCCATCGGGCGGGACAGGGGGCGACGTGGCTACACCTTC
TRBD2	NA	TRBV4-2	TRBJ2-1	CASSQLAGASSSYNEQFF	TGTGCCAGCAGCCAGTTAGCGGGGGCTTCGAGCTCCTACAATGAGCAGTTCTTC
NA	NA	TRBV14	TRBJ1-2	CASSRNGYGYTF	TGTGCCAGCAGCCGCAACGGCTATGGCTACACCTTC
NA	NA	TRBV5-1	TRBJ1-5	CASREGSNQPQHF	TGCGCCAGCAGAGAGGGCAGCAATCAGCCCCAGCATTTT
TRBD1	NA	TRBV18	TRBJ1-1	CASSPQGAKNTEAFF	TGTGCCAGCTCACCCCAGGGGGCCAAAAACACTGAAGCTTTCTTT
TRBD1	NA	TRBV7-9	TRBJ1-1	CASSLRTGWESTEAFF	TGTGCCAGCAGCCTCCGGACAGGTTGGGAGAGCACTGAAGCTTTCTTT
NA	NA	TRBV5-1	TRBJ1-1	CATQSDSDTEAFF	TGCGCCACCCAGAGCGACAGCGACACTGAAGCTTTCTTT
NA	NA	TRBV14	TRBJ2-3	CASSHRPGSTDTQYF	TGTGCCAGCAGCCATCGACCGGGAAGCACAGATACGCAGTATTTT
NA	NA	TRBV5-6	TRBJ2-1	CASSLFSGAFEQFF	TGTGCCAGCAGCTTGTTTAGTGGGGCGTTTGAGCAGTTCTTC
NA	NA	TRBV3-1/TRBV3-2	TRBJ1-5	CASSQDSGLNQPQHF	TGTGCCAGCAGCCAAGATTCAGGTCTTAATCAGCCCCAGCATTTT
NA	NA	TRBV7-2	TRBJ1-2	CASSLFGWDGYTF	TGTGCCAGCAGCTTATTCGGGTGGGATGGCTACACCTTC
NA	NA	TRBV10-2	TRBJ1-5	CASSQASSNQPQHF	TGCGCCAGCAGCCAAGCCTCGTCCAATCAGCCCCAGCATTTT
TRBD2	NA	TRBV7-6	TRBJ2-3	CASSSGTSGGSTDTQYF	TGTGCCAGCAGCTCCGGGACTAGCGGGGGTAGCACAGATACGCAGTATTTT
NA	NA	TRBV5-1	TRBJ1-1	CASSLAVSNTEAFF	TGCGCCAGCAGCTTGGCCGTATCGAACACTGAAGCTTTCTTT
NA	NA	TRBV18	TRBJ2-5	CASSPVEGSRETQYF	TGTGCCAGCTCACCCGTAGAGGGATCGAGGGAGACCCAGTACTTC
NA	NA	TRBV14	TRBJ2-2	CASSPTPGKGNTGELFF	TGTGCCAGCAGTCCCACTCCAGGGAAGGGGAACACCGGGGAGCTGTTTTTT
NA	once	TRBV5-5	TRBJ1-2	CASSLGRRDGYTF	TGTGCCAGCAGCTTGGGCAGGAGGGATGGCTACACCTTC
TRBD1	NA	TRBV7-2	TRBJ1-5	CASSPQGGQPQHF	TGTGCCAGCAGCCCCCAGGGGGGTCAGCCCCAGCATTTT
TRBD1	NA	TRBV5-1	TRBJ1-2	CASSLTWDRESGYTF	TGCGCCAGCAGCTTGACTTGGGACAGGGAAAGTGGCTACACCTTC
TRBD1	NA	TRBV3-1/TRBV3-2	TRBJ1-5	CASSQGTGFGNQPQHF	TGTGCCAGCAGCCAAGGGACAGGGTTCGGCAATCAGCCCCAGCATTTT
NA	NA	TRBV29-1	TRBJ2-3	CSVEIPGADTQYF	TGCAGCGTTGAAATCCCCGGGGCAGATACGCAGTATTTT
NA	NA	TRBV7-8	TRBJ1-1	CASSLFDGVLNTEAFF	TGTGCCAGCAGCTTATTTGACGGGGTTTTAAACACTGAAGCTTTCTTT
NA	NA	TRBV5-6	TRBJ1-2	CASSHPTVTNYGYTF	TGTGCCAGCAGCCACCCGACAGTAACTAACTATGGCTACACCTTC
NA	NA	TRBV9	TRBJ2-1	CASSVGGVVGNEQFF	TGTGCCAGCAGCGTAGGGGGGGTGGTTGGTAATGAGCAGTTCTTC
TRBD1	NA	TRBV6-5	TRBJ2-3	CASTEGAITDTQYF	TGTGCCAGCACCGAGGGGGCGATCACAGATACGCAGTATTTT
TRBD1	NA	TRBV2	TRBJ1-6	CASSASGTGRSPLHF	TGTGCCAGCAGTGCGTCCGGGACAGGGCGATCACCCCTCCACTTT
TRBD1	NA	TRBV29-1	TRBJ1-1	CSVEDPDNNRGTAFF	TGCAGCGTTGAAGACCCCGATAATAACAGGGGGACGGCTTTCTTT